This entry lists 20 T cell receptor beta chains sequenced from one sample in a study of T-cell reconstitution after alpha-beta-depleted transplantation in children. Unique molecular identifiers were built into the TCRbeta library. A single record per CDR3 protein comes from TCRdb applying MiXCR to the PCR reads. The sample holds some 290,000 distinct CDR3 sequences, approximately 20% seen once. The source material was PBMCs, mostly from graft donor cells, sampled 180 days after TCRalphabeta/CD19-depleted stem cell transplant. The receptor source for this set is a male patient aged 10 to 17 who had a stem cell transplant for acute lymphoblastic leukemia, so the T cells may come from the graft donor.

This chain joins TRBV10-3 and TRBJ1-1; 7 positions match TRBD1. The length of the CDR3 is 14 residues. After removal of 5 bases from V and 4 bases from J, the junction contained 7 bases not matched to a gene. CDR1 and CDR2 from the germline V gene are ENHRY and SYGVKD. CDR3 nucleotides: TGTGCCATCAGTACCAGGGGGGGGTCCACTGAAGCTTTCTTT. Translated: CAISTRGGSTEAFF.

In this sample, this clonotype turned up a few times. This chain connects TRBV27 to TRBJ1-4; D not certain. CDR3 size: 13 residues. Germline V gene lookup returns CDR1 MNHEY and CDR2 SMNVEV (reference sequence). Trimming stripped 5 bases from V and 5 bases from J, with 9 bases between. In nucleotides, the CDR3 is TGTGCCAGCAGTAATTGGGAAAATGAAAAACTGTTTTTT. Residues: CASSNWENEKLFF. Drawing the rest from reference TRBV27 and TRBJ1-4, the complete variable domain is EAQVTQNPRYLITVTGKKLTVTCSQNMNHEYMSWYRQDPGLGLRQIYYSMNVEVTDKGDVPEGYKVSRKEKRNFPLILESPSPNQTSLYFCASSNWENEKLFFGSGTQLSVL.

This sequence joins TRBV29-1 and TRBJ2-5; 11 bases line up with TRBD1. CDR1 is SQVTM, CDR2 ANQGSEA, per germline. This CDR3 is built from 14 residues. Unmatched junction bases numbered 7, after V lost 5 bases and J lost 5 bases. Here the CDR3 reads CSVRRTGGQETQYF. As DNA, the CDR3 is TGCAGCGTTCGGAGGACAGGGGGCCAGGAGACCCAGTACTTC.

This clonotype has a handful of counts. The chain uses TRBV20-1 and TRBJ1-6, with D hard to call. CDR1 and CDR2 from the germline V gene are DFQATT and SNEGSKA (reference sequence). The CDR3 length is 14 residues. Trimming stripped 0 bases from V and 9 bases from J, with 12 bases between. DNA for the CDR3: TGCAGTGCTAGAGATGGACCCGGTACTTCACCCCTCCACTTT. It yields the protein CSARDGPGTSPLHF.

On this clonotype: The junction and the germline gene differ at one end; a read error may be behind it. CDR3 amino acids: CASSYERRTEVFF. The CDR3 bases are TGTGCCAGCAGTTACGAGAGGAGGACTGAAGTTTTCTTT. The V call is TRBV6-5, the J call TRBJ1-1; D uncertain. This CDR3 spans 13 amino acids. Germline CDR1 MNHEY, CDR2 SVGAGI.

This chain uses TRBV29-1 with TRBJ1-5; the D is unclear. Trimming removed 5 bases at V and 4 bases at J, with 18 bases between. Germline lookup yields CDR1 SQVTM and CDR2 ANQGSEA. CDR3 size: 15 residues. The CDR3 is CSVQLDLLGNQPQHF. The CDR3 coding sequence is TGCAGCGTTCAACTAGATCTTTTGGGGAATCAGCCCCAGCATTTT.

This CDR3 reads CATSDSGLAGETYNEQFF. The CDR3 DNA reads as TGTGCCACCAGTGATTCGGGACTAGCGGGAGAAACCTACAATGAGCAGTTCTTC. This chain uses TRBV24-1 with TRBJ2-1, with 14 bases identical to TRBD2. The CDR3 runs to 18 residues. Trimming removed 2 bases from V and 2 bases from J; junction bases left unmatched: 4. CDR1 and CDR2 from the germline V gene are KGHDR and SFDVKD.

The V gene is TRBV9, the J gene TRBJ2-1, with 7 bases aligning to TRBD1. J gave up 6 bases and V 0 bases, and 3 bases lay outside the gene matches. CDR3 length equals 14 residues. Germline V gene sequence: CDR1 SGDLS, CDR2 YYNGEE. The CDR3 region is CASSVEDRFNEQFF. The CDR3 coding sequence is TGTGCCAGCAGCGTAGAGGACAGGTTCAATGAGCAGTTCTTC.

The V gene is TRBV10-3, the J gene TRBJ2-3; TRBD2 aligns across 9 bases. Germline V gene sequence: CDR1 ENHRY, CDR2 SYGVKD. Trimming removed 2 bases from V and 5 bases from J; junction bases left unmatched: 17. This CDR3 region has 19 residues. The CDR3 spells CAISEKRSAGGPRRDTQYF. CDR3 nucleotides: TGTGCCATCAGTGAGAAAAGGAGCGCGGGAGGGCCGAGGAGAGATACGCAGTATTTT.

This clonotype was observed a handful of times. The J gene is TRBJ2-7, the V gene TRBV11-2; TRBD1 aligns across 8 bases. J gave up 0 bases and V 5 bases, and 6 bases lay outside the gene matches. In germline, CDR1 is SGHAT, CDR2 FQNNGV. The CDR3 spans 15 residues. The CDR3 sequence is CASSPITGGSYEQYF. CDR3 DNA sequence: TGTGCCAGCAGCCCTATAACAGGGGGCTCCTACGAGCAGTACTTC. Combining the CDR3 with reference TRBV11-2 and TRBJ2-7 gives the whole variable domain EAGVAQSPRYKIIEKRQSVAFWCNPISGHATLYWYQQILGQGPKLLIQFQNNGVVDDSQLPKDRFSAERLKGVDSTLKIQPAKLEDSAVYLCASSPITGGSYEQYFGPGTRLTVT.

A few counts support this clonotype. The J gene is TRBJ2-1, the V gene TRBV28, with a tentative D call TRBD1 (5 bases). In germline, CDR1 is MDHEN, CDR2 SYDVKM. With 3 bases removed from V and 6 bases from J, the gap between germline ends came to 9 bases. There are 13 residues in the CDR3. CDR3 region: CASSFYRLNEQFF. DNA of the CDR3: TGTGCCAGCAGTTTCTACAGGCTCAATGAGCAGTTCTTC.

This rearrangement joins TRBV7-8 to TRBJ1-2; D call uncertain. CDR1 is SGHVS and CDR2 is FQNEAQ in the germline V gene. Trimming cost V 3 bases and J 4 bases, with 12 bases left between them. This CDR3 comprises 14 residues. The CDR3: CASSFELRGYGYTF. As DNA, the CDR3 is TGTGCCAGCAGCTTCGAGCTACGAGGCTATGGCTACACCTTC. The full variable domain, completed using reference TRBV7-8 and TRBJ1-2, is GAGVSQSPRYKVAKRGQDVALRCDPISGHVSLFWYQQALGQGPEFLTYFQNEAQLDKSGLPSDRFFAERPEGSVSTLKIQRTQQEDSAVYLCASSFELRGYGYTFGSGTRLTVV.

This chain's CDR3 is CASSGVGHEQFF. CDR3 DNA sequence: TGTGCCAGCAGCGGAGTCGGACATGAGCAGTTCTTC. This chain links TRBV5-5 with TRBJ2-1, with D uncertain. The CDR3 runs 12 residues. Trimming took off 4 bases at V and 8 bases at J, with 10 bases between the two ends. Germline V lookup: CDR1 SGHKS, CDR2 YYEKEE (reference sequence).

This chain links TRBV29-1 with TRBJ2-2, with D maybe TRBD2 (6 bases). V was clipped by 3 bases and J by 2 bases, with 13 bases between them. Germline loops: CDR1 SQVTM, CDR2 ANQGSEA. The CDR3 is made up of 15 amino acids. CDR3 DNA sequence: TGCAGCGTTGACGGAGGACTATTAAACACCGGGGAGCTGTTTTTT. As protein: CSVDGGLLNTGELFF.

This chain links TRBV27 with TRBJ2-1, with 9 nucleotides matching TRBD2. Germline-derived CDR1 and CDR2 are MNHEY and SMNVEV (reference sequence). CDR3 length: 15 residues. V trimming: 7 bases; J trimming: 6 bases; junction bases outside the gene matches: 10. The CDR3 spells CASILRGGRANEQFF. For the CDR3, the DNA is TGTGCCAGCATCCTACGAGGCGGGAGGGCCAATGAGCAGTTCTTC.

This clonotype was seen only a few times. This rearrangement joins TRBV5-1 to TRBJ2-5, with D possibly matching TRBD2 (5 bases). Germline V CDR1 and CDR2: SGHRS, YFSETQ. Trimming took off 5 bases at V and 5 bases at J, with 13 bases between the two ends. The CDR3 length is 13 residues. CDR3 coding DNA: TGCGCCAGCAGTAGGGAGATAGGGGAGACCCAGTACTTC. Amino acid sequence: CASSREIGETQYF.

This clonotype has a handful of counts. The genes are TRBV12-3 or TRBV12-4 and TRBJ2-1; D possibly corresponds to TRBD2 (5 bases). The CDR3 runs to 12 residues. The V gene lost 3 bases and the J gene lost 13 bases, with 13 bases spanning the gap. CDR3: CASSFVSEGQFF. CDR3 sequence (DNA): TGTGCCAGCAGTTTTGTCTCAGAGGGCCAGTTCTTC.

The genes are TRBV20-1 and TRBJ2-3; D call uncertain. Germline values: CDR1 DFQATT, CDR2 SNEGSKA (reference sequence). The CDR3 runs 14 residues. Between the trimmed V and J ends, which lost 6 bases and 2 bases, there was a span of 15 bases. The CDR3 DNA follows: TGCAGTGCCCCTCGCTCGGTCACCACAGATACGCAGTATTTT. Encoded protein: CSAPRSVTTDTQYF.

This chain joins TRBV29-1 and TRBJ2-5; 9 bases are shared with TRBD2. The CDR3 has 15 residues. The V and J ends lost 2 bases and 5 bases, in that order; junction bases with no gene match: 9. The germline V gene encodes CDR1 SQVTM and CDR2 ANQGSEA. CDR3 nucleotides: TGCAGCGTTGAAACGCCGGCGGGAGGGTGGGAGACCCAGTACTTC. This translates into CSVETPAGGWETQYF.

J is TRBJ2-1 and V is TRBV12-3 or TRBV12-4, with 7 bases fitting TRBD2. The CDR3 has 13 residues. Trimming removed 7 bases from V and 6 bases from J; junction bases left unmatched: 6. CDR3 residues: CASTQAGTNEQFF. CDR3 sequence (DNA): TGTGCCAGCACTCAAGCGGGAACCAATGAGCAGTTCTTC.